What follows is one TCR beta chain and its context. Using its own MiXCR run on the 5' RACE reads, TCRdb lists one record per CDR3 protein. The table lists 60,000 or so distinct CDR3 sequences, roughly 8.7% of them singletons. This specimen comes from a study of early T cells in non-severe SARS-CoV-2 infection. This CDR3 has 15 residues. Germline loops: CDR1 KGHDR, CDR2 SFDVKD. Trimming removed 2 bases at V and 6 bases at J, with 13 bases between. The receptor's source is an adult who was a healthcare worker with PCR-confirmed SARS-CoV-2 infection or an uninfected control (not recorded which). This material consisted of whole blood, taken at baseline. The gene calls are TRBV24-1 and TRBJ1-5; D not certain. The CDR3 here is CATSDSAGTGQPQHF. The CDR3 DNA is TGTGCCACCAGTGATTCTGCGGGAACCGGTCAGCCCCAGCATTTT.